This entry lists 15 T cell receptor beta chains sequenced from one sample in a study of T cells after somatic rescue of genetic block. The protocol was immunoSEQ multiplex PCR, while the TCRdb copy is restricted to in-frame clones and leaves out a portion. The sample lists tens of thousands of clones, more than 80% occurring once. The sequenced sample was peripheral blood mononuclear cells (PBMCs). The receptors were sampled from a young woman.

V and J are TRBV28 and TRBJ1-2; D might be TRBD1 (5 bases). The CDR3 contains 12 residues. Trimming stripped 5 bases from V and 4 bases from J, with 8 bases between. Germline V gene sequence: CDR1 MDHEN, CDR2 SYDVKM. CDR3 DNA: TGTGCCAGCAGTCTCCAGGGCTATGGCTACACCTTC. Translation gives CASSLQGYGYTF.

The rearrangement links TRBV5-5 to TRBJ1-2; D possibly corresponds to TRBD1 (5 bases). Germline CDR1 is SGHKS and CDR2 is YYEKEE (reference sequence). The CDR3 totals 14 residues. Deletions cut 3 bases from V and 2 bases from J, with 11 bases between. This CDR3 is CASSYADINYGYTF. The CDR3 DNA is TGTGCCAGCAGCTACGCGGACATCAACTATGGCTACACCTTC.

V and J are TRBV6-4 and TRBJ2-1, with 10 bases lining up with TRBD2. V dropped 6 bases and J dropped 7; count of bases not matched to a gene: 12. This CDR3 has 16 residues. CDR1 and CDR2 from the germline V gene are MRHNA and SNTAGT. The CDR3 nucleotides are TGTGCCAGCAGCCCCGGACTAGCGGTTTTGCGAAATGAGCAGTTCTTC. Translating it yields CASSPGLAVLRNEQFF.

The chain is built from TRBV19 and TRBJ1-2, with TRBD1 identical over 7 bases. The length of the CDR3 is 12 residues. Trimming removed 4 bases from V and 8 bases from J; junction bases left unmatched: 4. Germline loops: CDR1 LNHDA, CDR2 SQIVND (reference sequence). The CDR3 nucleotides are TGTGCCAGTAGTAAGGGGGCCGTGGGCTACACCTTC. Translation gives CASSKGAVGYTF.

The chain recombines TRBV28 with TRBJ2-1; unclear D gene. CDR3 size: 10 residues. Trimming pared 3 bases from V and 6 bases from J, leaving 0 bases between. Germline values: CDR1 MDHEN, CDR2 SYDVKM. The CDR3 is CASSFNEQFF. The CDR3 region has the DNA TGTGCCAGCAGTTTCAATGAGCAGTTCTTC.

V usage is TRBV4-2 and J usage is TRBJ2-3; D not resolved. Germline CDR1 LGHNA, CDR2 YNFKEQ. The V end was cut by 0 bases, the J end by 4 bases, with 17 bases between. The CDR3 runs 17 residues. This CDR3 is CASSQDETGDVADTQYF. DNA of the CDR3: TGTGCCAGCAGCCAAGATGAGACGGGCGATGTCGCAGATACGCAGTATTTT.

The chain uses TRBV28 and TRBJ1-3, with 7 bases fitting TRBD1. Looked up from germline, CDR1 is MDHEN and CDR2 is SYDVKM. J lost 11 bases, V lost 3 bases, and 1 base had no gene match. The CDR3 extends over 11 amino acids. The CDR3 nucleotides are TGTGCCAGCAGTTTCGGACAGGCCATATATTTT. As protein: CASSFGQAIYF.

This chain uses TRBV5-6 with TRBJ2-2; D uncertain. CDR3 length: 15 amino acids. CDR1 is SGHDT and CDR2 is YYEEEE in the germline V gene. V was clipped by 3 bases and J by 6 bases, with 15 bases between them. The CDR3 DNA follows: TGTGCCAGCAGCTCTCGCGGTCTGCAGGCCGGGGAGCTGTTTTTT. Encoded protein: CASSSRGLQAGELFF.

The gene calls are TRBV11-2 and TRBJ2-1, with D unresolved. The V gene's germline CDR1 is SGHAT and CDR2 FQNNGV. Trimming took off 5 bases at V and 0 bases at J, with 11 bases between the two ends. The CDR3 length is 15 residues. CDR3 amino acids: CASSVTRSSYNEQFF. The DNA for the CDR3 is TGTGCCAGCAGCGTGACCAGGAGCTCCTACAATGAGCAGTTCTTC.

V is TRBV7-9 and J is TRBJ2-7; D may be TRBD2 (5 bases). Looked up from germline, CDR1 is SEHNR and CDR2 is FQNEAQ (reference sequence). CDR3 length equals 15 residues. Trimming shortened V by 5 bases and J by 2 bases, and 16 bases separated the two germline ends. The CDR3 region has the DNA TGTGCCAGCAGCGCGCCCTTAGCGTTCCCCTACGAGCAGTACTTC. It codes for CASSAPLAFPYEQYF. The full variable domain, completed using reference TRBV7-9 and TRBJ2-7, is DTGVSQNPRHKITKRGQNVTFRCDPISEHNRLYWYRQTLGQGPEFLTYFQNEAQLEKSRLLSDRFSAERPKGSFSTLEIQRTEQGDSAMYLCASSAPLAFPYEQYFGPGTRLTVT.

This chain uses TRBV27 with TRBJ2-2; D uncertain. V gave up 6 bases and J gave up 4 bases, with 15 bases separating them. Germline values: CDR1 MNHEY, CDR2 SMNVEV (reference sequence). CDR3 size: 15 residues. The CDR3 bases are TGTGCCAGCAGAAGGGCCCCATCGGGCACCGGGGAGCTGTTTTTT. Its protein is CASRRAPSGTGELFF.

This clone showed up just once. The gene calls are TRBV29-1 and TRBJ2-1; 13 positions match TRBD2. CDR3 length: 19 amino acids. In germline, CDR1 is SQVTM, CDR2 ANQGSEA. V lost 6 bases, J lost 1 base, and 15 bases stayed unmatched. CDR3 loop: CSVARLAGGSRPSYNEQFF. The CDR3 coding sequence is TGCAGCGTCGCTCGACTAGCGGGAGGTTCCCGACCTTCCTACAATGAGCAGTTCTTC.

This clone has more than one count but fewer than ten. V is TRBV6-6 and J is TRBJ1-1; D is ambiguous. This CDR3 is built from 12 residues. Germline assignment: CDR1 MNHNY and CDR2 SVGAGI (reference sequence). Trimming removed 6 bases at V and 2 bases at J, with 7 bases between. The CDR3 DNA follows: TGTGCCAGCAGCCCTGGCAACACTGAAGCTTTCTTT. Protein product: CASSPGNTEAFF.

This clone was picked up a small number of times. The chain carries TRBV10-3 and TRBJ1-1; a weak D match, TRBD1 (6 bases). The CDR3 extends over 12 amino acids. V lost 2 bases to trimming and J lost 7 bases, with 8 bases between them. Germline CDR1 ENHRY, CDR2 SYGVKD. The CDR3 nucleotides read TGTGCCATCAGTGAGACAGGGTATGAAGCTTTCTTT. This encodes CAISETGYEAFF.

The V call is TRBV11-3, the J call TRBJ1-4, with D maybe TRBD1 (6 bases). Germline V gene sequence: CDR1 SGHNT, CDR2 YENEEA. CDR3 length: 15 residues. V dropped 4 bases and J dropped 3 bases, with 12 bases sitting between them. In nucleotides, the CDR3 is TGTGCCAGCAGCTCAAACAGGGATCCTAATGAAAAACTGTTTTTT. It codes for CASSSNRDPNEKLFF. Complete variable domain (other parts from reference TRBV11-3 and TRBJ1-4): EAGVVQSPRYKIIEKKQPVAFWCNPISGHNTLYWYLQNLGQGPELLIRYENEEAVDDSQLPKDRFSAERLKGVDSTLKIQPAELGDSAVYLCASSSNRDPNEKLFFGSGTQLSVL.